This section outlines one T cell receptor (beta chain) sequence together with its context. Antigen unknown. The sample is drawn from a study of shared clonotypes between healthy human individuals. Study-wide background: The composition of the donors was a couple of women and a few men aged 18 to 49.

Findings of the study overall: It was the non-shared clonotypes that had lower generation probabilities than clonotypes shared by all four donors. Clonotype sharing among donors, it was expected, would be affected by sequencing depth.

All donors were healthy HIV-negative adults lacking recent acute infections or vaccinations. Profiling relied on immunoSEQ multiplex PCR, and the TCRdb table lists in-frame clones only, not all of them. This table holds about 2,500,000 clones, approximately 90% found once. The sample comprised naive CD4+ T cells sorted from blood. The subset was: CD45RA+ positively selected. The clonotype originates from a man younger than 35 in good health.

CDR3 residues: CASSEVRGLSNEKLFF. The CDR3 DNA reads as TGTGCCAGCAGTGAGGTCAGGGGGCTATCTAATGAAAAACTGTTTTTT. The gene calls are TRBV2 and TRBJ1-4; 8 positions agree with TRBD1. The CDR3 is 16 amino acids. J lost 3 bases, V lost 3 bases, and 6 bases had no gene match. Germline CDR1 and CDR2: SNHLY and FYNNEI.